These 9 T cell receptor beta chains originate from one sample sequenced in a study of shared clonotypes between healthy human individuals. The assay was immunoSEQ multiplex PCR, and TCRdb's table has in-frame clones only and misses some. There are some 240,000 clones in the sample; 65% occur only once, and more than 9.5% lies in the top ten. The sample comprised memory CD4+ T cells sorted from blood. Subset meaning: CD45RA-negative fraction. Receptor source: a man aged 30-40 years in good health.

The chain carries TRBV5-1 and TRBJ2-1, with 10 bases identical to TRBD2. J gave up 9 bases and V 2 bases, and 5 bases lay outside the gene matches. CDR3 size: 14 residues. From germline, CDR1 is SGHRS and CDR2 YFSETQ. The CDR3 reads CASSLAGGPVEQFF. The CDR3 coding sequence is TGCGCCAGCAGCTTAGCGGGAGGGCCAGTTGAGCAGTTCTTC.

The genes are TRBV15 and TRBJ2-3; D not resolved. V gave up 3 bases and J gave up 5 bases, with 3 bases separating them. The CDR3 consists of 11 residues. Germline CDR1 LNHNV, CDR2 YYDKDF (reference sequence). The CDR3 coding sequence is TGTGCCACCAGCAGGATAGATACGCAGTATTTT. Translated, it gives CATSRIDTQYF.

The chain combines TRBV18 with TRBJ2-5; unclear D gene. This CDR3 spans 12 amino acids. Trimming stripped 6 bases from V and 7 bases from J, with 12 bases between. Germline values: CDR1 KGHSH, CDR2 LQKENI. CDR3 bases: TGTGCCAGCTCCCCGAGCTATGGGACCCAGTACTTC. This codes for CASSPSYGTQYF.

The chain is built from TRBV5-1 and TRBJ2-7; 9 positions agree with TRBD2. The CDR3 spans 15 residues. The V gene end was trimmed by 0 bases and the J gene end by 3 bases; junction bases not matched to a gene: 4. Germline CDR1 reads SGHRS; CDR2 reads YFSETQ. CDR3 nucleotide sequence: TGCGCCAGCAGCTTGGGACTAGCGGTCCTCTACGAGCAGTACTTC. Translation gives CASSLGLAVLYEQYF.

This clone was counted between two and nine times. CDR3 in amino acids: CASSWTSNNEQFF. In nucleotides, the CDR3 is TGTGCCAGCAGCTGGACAAGCAACAATGAGCAGTTCTTC. The chain is built from TRBV7-9 and TRBJ2-1; D might be TRBD1 (5 bases). This CDR3 has 13 amino acids. V was trimmed by 4 bases and J by 5 bases, leaving 9 bases between them. Germline V gene lookup returns CDR1 SEHNR and CDR2 FQNEAQ (reference sequence).

The chain links TRBV28 to TRBJ1-2; D gene uncertain. Germline V lookup: CDR1 MDHEN, CDR2 SYDVKM. The V end was cut by 5 bases, the J end by 2 bases, with 6 bases between. The CDR3 consists of 12 residues. The CDR3: CASSVGNYGYTF. CDR3 DNA sequence: TGTGCCAGCAGTGTCGGGAACTATGGCTACACCTTC.

CDR3 DNA sequence: TGTGCCAGCAGTTCGACTAGCGGGAGGGCCAATGAGCAGTTCTTC. This sequence encodes CASSSTSGRANEQFF. The chain joins TRBV7-8 to TRBJ2-1, with 14 bases matching TRBD2. The length of the CDR3 is 15 residues. Germline assignment: CDR1 SGHVS and CDR2 FQNEAQ. With 6 bases clipped from V and 6 bases from J, the junction kept 4 bases outside the gene matches.

This chain joins TRBV27 and TRBJ2-7; TRBD2 agrees at 10 bases. Germline lookup yields CDR1 MNHEY and CDR2 SMNVEV (reference sequence). CDR3 length equals 15 residues. V shed 3 bases and J 4 bases; nucleotides not matched to a gene: 6. The CDR3 DNA is TGTGCCAGCAGTTTGGCTAGCGGGAGTACATACGAGCAGTACTTC. Translation: CASSLASGSTYEQYF.

CDR3 coding DNA: TGCAGCGTTGAACCACGGACCCATCACAACTACAATGAGCAGTTCTTC. This gives the protein CSVEPRTHHNYNEQFF. The rearrangement joins TRBV29-1 to TRBJ2-1; D is unclear. The germline V and J ends were trimmed by 2 bases and 3 bases, with 17 bases remaining between them. The germline V gene has CDR1 SQVTM and CDR2 ANQGSEA. This CDR3 region has 16 residues.